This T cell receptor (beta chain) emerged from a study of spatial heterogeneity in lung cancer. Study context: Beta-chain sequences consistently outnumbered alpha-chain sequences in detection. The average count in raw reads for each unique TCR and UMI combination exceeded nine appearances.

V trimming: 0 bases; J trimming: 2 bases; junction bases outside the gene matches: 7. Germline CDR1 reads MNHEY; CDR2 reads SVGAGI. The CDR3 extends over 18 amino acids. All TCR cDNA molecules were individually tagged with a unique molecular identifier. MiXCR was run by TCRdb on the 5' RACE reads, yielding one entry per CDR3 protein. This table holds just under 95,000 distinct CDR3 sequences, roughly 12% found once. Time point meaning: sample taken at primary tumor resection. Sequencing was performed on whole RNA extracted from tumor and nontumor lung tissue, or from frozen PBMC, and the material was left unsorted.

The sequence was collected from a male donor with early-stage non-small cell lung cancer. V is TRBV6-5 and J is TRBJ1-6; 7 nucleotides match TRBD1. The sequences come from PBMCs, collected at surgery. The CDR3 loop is CASSYSPGGGTYNSPLHF. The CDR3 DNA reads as TGTGCCAGCAGTTACTCACCAGGGGGGGGAACCTATAATTCACCCCTCCACTTT.